Listed below are T cell receptor beta chains from one sample, sequenced in a study of cytomegalovirus exposure and HLA in healthy donors. Repertoires were generated with immunoSEQ multiplex PCR, while TCRdb's copy carries only in-frame clones and drops some. The table shows 120,000 to 150,000 clones, with 60% to 80% occurring only once. Sequencing input: PBMCs. These receptors were obtained from a male donor in good health and CMV-seronegative. Each CDR3 is given with its conserved first and last residue. Fields, in order: CDR3 protein, CDR3 DNA, V gene, D gene, J gene, clone size. The D gene is left open where the match is weak. For some rows the clone size is stated as once, few or many, or as a class when expanded; others skip it.

CDR3aa: CASSGEVQTEAFF
CDR3nt: TGTGCCAGCAGTGGGGAGGTACAGACTGAAGCTTTCTTT
v_gene: TRBV2
d_gene: -
j_gene: TRBJ1-1
abundance: -

CDR3aa: CASGTSGGYTDTQYF
CDR3nt: TGTGCCAGTGGGACTAGCGGGGGGTACACAGATACGCAGTATTTT
v_gene: TRBV19
d_gene: TRBD2
j_gene: TRBJ2-3
abundance: -

CDR3aa: CASSPKTGPYEQYF
CDR3nt: TGTGCCAGCTCACCAAAAACAGGACCCTACGAGCAGTACTTC
v_gene: TRBV18
d_gene: -
j_gene: TRBJ2-7
abundance: -

CDR3aa: CAWGRRTGRNQPQHF
CDR3nt: TGTGCCTGGGGGAGGCGGACAGGGAGGAATCAGCCCCAGCATTTT
v_gene: TRBV30
d_gene: TRBD1
j_gene: TRBJ1-5
abundance: -

CDR3aa: CASSYYGLAGGPPLSSYNEQFF
CDR3nt: TGTGCCAGCAGTTACTACGGACTAGCGGGGGGCCCCCCATTAAGCTCCTACAATGAGCAGTTCTTC
v_gene: TRBV6-7
d_gene: TRBD2
j_gene: TRBJ2-1
abundance: -

CDR3aa: CASSARGTGKETQYF
CDR3nt: TGTGCCAGCAGTGCTAGAGGGACAGGCAAAGAGACCCAGTACTTC
v_gene: TRBV2
d_gene: TRBD1
j_gene: TRBJ2-5
abundance: -

CDR3aa: CAWSSNYLEAFF
CDR3nt: TGTGCCTGGAGTTCGAACTACCTCGAAGCTTTCTTT
v_gene: TRBV30
d_gene: -
j_gene: TRBJ1-1
abundance: -

CDR3aa: CASSPGGIGTDTQYF
CDR3nt: TGTGCCAGCAGCCCGGGGGGGATTGGTACAGATACGCAGTATTTT
v_gene: TRBV5-4
d_gene: TRBD2
j_gene: TRBJ2-3
abundance: -

CDR3aa: CASSRDIEETQYF
CDR3nt: TGTGCCAGTAGCAGGGACATTGAAGAGACCCAGTACTTC
v_gene: TRBV19
d_gene: -
j_gene: TRBJ2-5
abundance: -

CDR3aa: CASSLGGGEQFF
CDR3nt: TGTGCCAGCAGCTTAGGTGGCGGGGAGCAGTTCTTC
v_gene: TRBV11-2
d_gene: -
j_gene: TRBJ2-1
abundance: few

CDR3aa: CASSQLTGANSPLHF
CDR3nt: TGCGCCAGCAGCCAATTAACAGGGGCGAATTCACCCCTCCACTTT
v_gene: TRBV4-1
d_gene: TRBD1
j_gene: TRBJ1-6
abundance: few

CDR3aa: CASSPDTNYGYTF
CDR3nt: TGTGCCAGCAGCCCAGACACTAACTATGGCTACACCTTC
v_gene: TRBV5-4
d_gene: -
j_gene: TRBJ1-2
abundance: once

CDR3aa: CASSLGMRTEAFF
CDR3nt: TGCGCCAGCAGCTTGGGGATGAGGACTGAAGCTTTCTTT
v_gene: TRBV5-1
d_gene: -
j_gene: TRBJ1-1
abundance: -

CDR3aa: CASSVRTGSGEQYF
CDR3nt: TGTGCCAGCAGCGTCCGGACAGGTTCAGGCGAGCAGTACTTC
v_gene: TRBV5-8
d_gene: TRBD1
j_gene: TRBJ2-7
abundance: once

CDR3aa: CASRLRPGGRPSNTGELFF
CDR3nt: TGCGCCAGCAGGCTCCGACCGGGGGGCCGCCCCTCCAACACCGGGGAGCTGTTTTTT
v_gene: TRBV5-1
d_gene: -
j_gene: TRBJ2-2
abundance: -

CDR3aa: CASSPRQGFGNTIYF
CDR3nt: TGTGCCAGCAGCCCCCGACAGGGCTTTGGAAACACCATATATTTT
v_gene: TRBV9
d_gene: TRBD1
j_gene: TRBJ1-3
abundance: once

CDR3aa: CAISEGGSKLNEQFF
CDR3nt: TGTGCCATCAGTGAGGGCGGGAGTAAACTCAATGAGCAGTTCTTC
v_gene: TRBV10-3
d_gene: TRBD2
j_gene: TRBJ2-1
abundance: few

CDR3aa: CASTGDTRSNSPLHF
CDR3nt: TGTGCCAGCACCGGGGACACGAGATCTAATTCACCCCTCCACTTT
v_gene: TRBV6-5
d_gene: -
j_gene: TRBJ1-6
abundance: -

CDR3aa: CASTILQGNYGYTF
CDR3nt: TGTGCCAGCACCATTTTACAGGGGAACTATGGCTACACCTTC
v_gene: TRBV2
d_gene: TRBD1
j_gene: TRBJ1-2
abundance: -

CDR3aa: CASSSPGQGKPYEQYF
CDR3nt: TGTGCCAGCAGCTCCCCCGGACAGGGGAAGCCCTACGAGCAGTACTTC
v_gene: TRBV11-2
d_gene: TRBD1
j_gene: TRBJ2-7
abundance: -

CDR3aa: CSAGTEKTQYF
CDR3nt: TGCAGTGCTGGGACTGAGAAGACCCAGTACTTC
v_gene: TRBV20-1
d_gene: -
j_gene: TRBJ2-5
abundance: -

CDR3aa: CASSQGQRGTDTQYF
CDR3nt: TGCGCCAGCAGCCAAGGACAGCGCGGCACAGATACGCAGTATTTT
v_gene: TRBV4-3
d_gene: -
j_gene: TRBJ2-3
abundance: -

CDR3aa: CSVTLGLAGAYEQYF
CDR3nt: TGCAGCGTTACATTAGGACTAGCGGGGGCCTACGAGCAGTACTTC
v_gene: TRBV29-1
d_gene: TRBD2
j_gene: TRBJ2-7
abundance: -

CDR3aa: CASSVQGSSPLHF
CDR3nt: TGTGCCAGCAGTGTTCAGGGAAGCTCACCCCTCCACTTT
v_gene: TRBV2
d_gene: -
j_gene: TRBJ1-6
abundance: -

CDR3aa: CASSLRAGLMAGAGYTF
CDR3nt: TGCGCCAGCAGCCTGAGGGCAGGACTTATGGCTGGCGCTGGCTACACCTTC
v_gene: TRBV5-1
d_gene: -
j_gene: TRBJ1-2
abundance: -

CDR3aa: CASRAGSGGVYNEQFF
CDR3nt: TGTGCCAGCAGAGCGGGTTCGGGGGGAGTCTACAATGAGCAGTTCTTC
v_gene: TRBV7-9
d_gene: TRBD2
j_gene: TRBJ2-1
abundance: -

CDR3aa: CASSAVLRTGDSGNTIYF
CDR3nt: TGTGCCAGCAGTGCAGTGCTCCGGACAGGGGACTCTGGAAACACCATATATTTT
v_gene: TRBV9
d_gene: TRBD1
j_gene: TRBJ1-3
abundance: -

CDR3aa: CASSQEESGNTIYF
CDR3nt: TGCGCCAGCAGCCAAGAAGAGTCGGGAAACACCATATATTTT
v_gene: TRBV4-3
d_gene: -
j_gene: TRBJ1-3
abundance: few